This TCR beta chain emerged from a study of T cell responses to AZD1222 COVID-19 vaccine. Study as a whole: Second-dose intervals near 4 or 12 weeks were combined.

As regards this clone: What it binds is not known.

Germline V CDR1 and CDR2: LGHNA, YNFKEQ. V gave up 1 base and J gave up 5 bases, with 17 bases separating them. The CDR3 runs 16 residues. Study-wide findings and caveats: Unmutated variant regions reportedly attract nearly half of all spike-specific TCRs. Clonal diversity may have been underestimated in mostly white British donors. Baseline seropositives among AZD1222 recipients totaled only six or seven.

Profiled with immunoSEQ multiplex PCR; TCRdb holds only in-frame clones, not every one. The sample yields roughly 130,000 clones, roughly 87% seen once. The sequences come from peripheral blood, collected on day 0 of AZD1222 vaccination. The chain links TRBV4-2 to TRBJ1-1, with D maybe TRBD1 (5 bases). This clonotype was sampled from an adult in good health. The CDR3 sequence is CASSQGGRDARTEAFF. CDR3 bases: TGTGCCAGCAGCCAAGGGGGGAGGGACGCAAGGACTGAAGCTTTCTTT.